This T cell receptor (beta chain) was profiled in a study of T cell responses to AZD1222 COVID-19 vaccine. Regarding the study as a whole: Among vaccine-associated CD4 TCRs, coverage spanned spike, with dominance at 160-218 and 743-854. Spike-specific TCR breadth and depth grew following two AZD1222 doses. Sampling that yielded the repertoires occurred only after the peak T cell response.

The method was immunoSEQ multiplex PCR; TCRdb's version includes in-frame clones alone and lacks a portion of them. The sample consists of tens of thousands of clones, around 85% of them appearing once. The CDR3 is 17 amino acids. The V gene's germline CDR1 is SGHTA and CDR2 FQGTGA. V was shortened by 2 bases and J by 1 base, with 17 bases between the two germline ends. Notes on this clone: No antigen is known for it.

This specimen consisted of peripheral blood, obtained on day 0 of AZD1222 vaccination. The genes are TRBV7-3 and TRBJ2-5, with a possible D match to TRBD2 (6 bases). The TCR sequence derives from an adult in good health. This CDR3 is CASSLSTFGGSQETQYF. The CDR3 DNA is TGTGCCAGCAGCTTATCGACCTTCGGGGGAAGCCAAGAGACCCAGTACTTC.